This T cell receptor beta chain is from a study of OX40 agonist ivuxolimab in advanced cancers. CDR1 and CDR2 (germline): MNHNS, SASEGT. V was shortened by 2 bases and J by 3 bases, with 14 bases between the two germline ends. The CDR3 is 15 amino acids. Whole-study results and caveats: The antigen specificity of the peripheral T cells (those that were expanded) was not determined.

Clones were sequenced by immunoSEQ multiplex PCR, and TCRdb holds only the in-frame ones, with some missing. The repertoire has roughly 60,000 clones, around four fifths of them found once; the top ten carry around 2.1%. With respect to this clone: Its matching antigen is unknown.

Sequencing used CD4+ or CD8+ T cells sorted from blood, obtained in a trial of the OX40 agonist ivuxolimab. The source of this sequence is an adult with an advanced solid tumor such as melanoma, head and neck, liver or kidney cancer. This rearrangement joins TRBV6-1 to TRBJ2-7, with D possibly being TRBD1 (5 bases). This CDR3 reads CASSETQGSNYEQYF. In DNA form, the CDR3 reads TGTGCCAGCAGTGAAACTCAGGGTTCTAACTACGAGCAGTACTTC.